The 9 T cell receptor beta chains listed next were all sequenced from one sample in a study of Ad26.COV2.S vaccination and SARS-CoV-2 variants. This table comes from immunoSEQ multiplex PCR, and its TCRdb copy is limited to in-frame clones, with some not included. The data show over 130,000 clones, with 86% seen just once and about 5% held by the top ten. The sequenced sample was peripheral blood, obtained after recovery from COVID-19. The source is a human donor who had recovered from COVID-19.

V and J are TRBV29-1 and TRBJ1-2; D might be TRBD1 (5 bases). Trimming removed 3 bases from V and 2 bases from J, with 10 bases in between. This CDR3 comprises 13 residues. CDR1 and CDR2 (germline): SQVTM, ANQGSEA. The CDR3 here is CSVESDKNYGYTF. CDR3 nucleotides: TGCAGCGTTGAGTCGGACAAAAACTATGGCTACACCTTC.

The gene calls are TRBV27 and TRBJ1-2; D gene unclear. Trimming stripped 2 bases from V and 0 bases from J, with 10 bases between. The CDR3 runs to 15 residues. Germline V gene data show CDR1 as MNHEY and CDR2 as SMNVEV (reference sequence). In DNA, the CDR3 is TGTGCCAGCAGTTTAGGGGTTCCCTCTAACTATGGCTACACCTTC. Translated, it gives CASSLGVPSNYGYTF.

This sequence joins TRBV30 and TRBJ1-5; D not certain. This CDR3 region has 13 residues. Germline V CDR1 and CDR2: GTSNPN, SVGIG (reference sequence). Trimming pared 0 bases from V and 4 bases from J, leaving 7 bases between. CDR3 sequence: CAWSVRGNQPQHF. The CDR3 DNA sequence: TGTGCCTGGAGTGTACGGGGAAATCAGCCCCAGCATTTT. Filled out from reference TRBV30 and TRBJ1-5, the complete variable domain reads SQTIHQWPATLVQPVGSPLSLECTVEGTSNPNLYWYRQAAGRGLQLLFYSVGIGQISSEVPQNLSASRPQDRQFILSSKKLLLSDSGFYLCAWSVRGNQPQHFGDGTRLSIL.

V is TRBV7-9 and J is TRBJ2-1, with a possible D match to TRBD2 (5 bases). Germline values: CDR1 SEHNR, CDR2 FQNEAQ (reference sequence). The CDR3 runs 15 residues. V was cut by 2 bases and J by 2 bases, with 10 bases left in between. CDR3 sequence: CASSLTGRAYNEQFF. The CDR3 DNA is TGTGCCAGCAGCTTAACGGGAAGGGCCTACAATGAGCAGTTCTTC.

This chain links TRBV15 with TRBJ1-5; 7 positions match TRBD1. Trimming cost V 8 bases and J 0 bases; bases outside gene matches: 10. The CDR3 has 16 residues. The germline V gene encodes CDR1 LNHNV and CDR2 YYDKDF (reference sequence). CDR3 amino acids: CATYKGAGYSNQPQHF. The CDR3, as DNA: TGTGCCACCTATAAGGGGGCGGGTTATAGCAATCAGCCCCAGCATTTT.

The CDR3 sequence: CAGYRLHEQFF. Written as DNA, the CDR3 is TGTGCCGGCTACCGACTCCATGAGCAGTTCTTC. This sequence joins TRBV21-1 and TRBJ2-1; the D call of TRBD2 is as the table states it, not checked on the DNA. TRBV21-1 is given as a pseudogene. This CDR3 spans 11 amino acids.

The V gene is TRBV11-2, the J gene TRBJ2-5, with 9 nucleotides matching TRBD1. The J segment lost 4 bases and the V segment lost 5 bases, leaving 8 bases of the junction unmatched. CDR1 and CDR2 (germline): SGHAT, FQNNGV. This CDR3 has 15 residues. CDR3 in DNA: TGTGCCAGCAGCATCGACAGGGGGATAGGAGAGACCCAGTACTTC. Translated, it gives CASSIDRGIGETQYF.

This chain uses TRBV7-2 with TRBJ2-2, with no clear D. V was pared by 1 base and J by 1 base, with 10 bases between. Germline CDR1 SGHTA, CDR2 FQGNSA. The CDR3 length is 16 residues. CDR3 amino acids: CASSLEGAVNTGELFF. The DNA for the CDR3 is TGTGCCAGCAGCTTAGAGGGCGCGGTGAACACCGGGGAGCTGTTTTTT.

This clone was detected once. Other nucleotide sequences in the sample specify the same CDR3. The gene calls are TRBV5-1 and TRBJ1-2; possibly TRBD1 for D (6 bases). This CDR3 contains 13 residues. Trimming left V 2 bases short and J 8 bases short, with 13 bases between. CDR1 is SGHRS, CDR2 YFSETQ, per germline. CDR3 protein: CASSLEGGRGYTF. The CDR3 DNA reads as TGCGCCAGCAGCTTAGAAGGGGGTCGGGGCTACACCTTC.